This is a list of T cell receptor beta chains from one sample in a study of CD8 T cells in Susac syndrome. TCRdb called the immunoSEQ multiplex PCR reads again in MiXCR, with one record for every CDR3 protein. The sample includes about 180,000 distinct CDR3 sequences, approximately 96% of them seen just once. Sequenced material: CD4+ T cells from PBMCs. Receptor source: a human donor with multiple sclerosis. Both conserved end residues are part of each CDR3. A D gene is named only where the DNA matches it firmly. Clone size is not always given. Where it is, it says once, few, many or a class for expanded clones.

cdr3_length d_call clone_size j_call v_call cdr3_aa cdr3_nt
14 - once TRBJ1-2 TRBV6-2/TRBV6-3 CASSSRKINYGYTF TGTGCCAGCAGTTCAAGGAAGATTAACTATGGCTACACCTTC
14 TRBD2 - TRBJ2-5 TRBV20-1 CSAGPGLAGVSQYF TGCAGTGCTGGACCGGGACTAGCGGGGGTATCCCAGTACTTC
14 - - TRBJ2-7 TRBV19 CASSISGSAGEQYF TGTGCCAGTAGTATCTCCGGCTCGGCGGGCGAGCAGTACTTC
14 TRBD2 - TRBJ2-7 TRBV30 CAWTHGGGPYEQYF TGTGCCTGGACCCACGGGGGGGGACCCTACGAGCAGTACTTC
16 - once TRBJ2-1 TRBV25-1 CASSSQEAGAQNEQFF TGTGCCAGCAGTTCCCAGGAGGCGGGGGCCCAAAATGAGCAGTTCTTC
14 TRBD2 - TRBJ2-3 TRBV30 CAWTSGGLADTQYF TGTGCCTGGACTAGCGGGGGGCTTGCAGATACGCAGTATTTT
15 - - TRBJ2-7 TRBV3-1 CASRSNNGDGYEQYF TGTGCCAGCAGAAGCAACAACGGGGACGGCTACGAGCAGTACTTC
15 - once TRBJ1-1 TRBV6-5 CASSLTFSRNTEAFF TGTGCCAGCAGCCTAACCTTTTCGAGAAACACTGAAGCTTTCTTT
13 - few TRBJ1-1 TRBV28 CASSLVGGTEAFF TGTGCCAGCAGTTTGGTAGGGGGCACTGAAGCTTTCTTT
15 - - TRBJ2-5 TRBV5-4 CASSLARGAQETQYF TGTGCCAGCAGCTTGGCCCGGGGGGCACAAGAGACCCAGTACTTC
14 - few TRBJ2-2 TRBV2 CASRDVARAGELFF TGTGCCAGCAGGGACGTTGCTCGGGCCGGGGAGCTGTTTTTT
12 - - TRBJ1-1 TRBV29-1 CSTRVLNTEAFF TGCAGCACCAGGGTTCTGAACACTGAAGCTTTCTTT
11 - - TRBJ2-7 TRBV3-1 CASSTRGEQYF TGTGCCAGCAGCACCCGGGGCGAGCAGTACTTC
15 - - TRBJ1-5 TRBV30 CAWSWGAGSNQPQHF TGTGCCTGGAGCTGGGGGGCGGGTAGCAATCAGCCCCAGCATTTT
13 TRBD1 - TRBJ1-1 TRBV5-1 CASSLGAGGEAFF TGCGCCAGCAGCTTGGGGGCAGGGGGTGAAGCTTTCTTT
16 TRBD2 - TRBJ2-3 TRBV11-2 CASSSGLARWVNTQYF TGTGCCAGCAGCTCCGGACTAGCCCGATGGGTCAATACGCAGTATTTT
17 TRBD2 - TRBJ2-3 TRBV9 CASSVEGTSGVSDTQYF TGTGCCAGCAGCGTAGAGGGGACTAGCGGGGTCTCAGATACGCAGTATTTT
18 - - TRBJ2-2 TRBV4-2 CASSQDSLDAANTGELFF TGTGCCAGCAGCCAAGACTCCTTAGACGCTGCGAACACCGGGGAGCTGTTTTTT
15 - - TRBJ2-3 TRBV3-1 CASSQVGGWADTQYF TGTGCCAGCAGCCAAGTGGGTGGGTGGGCAGATACGCAGTATTTT
20 - - TRBJ2-7 TRBV14 CASSQDTQDVAAEVTYEQYF TGTGCCAGCAGCCAAGATACCCAAGACGTGGCGGCGGAGGTCACCTACGAGCAGTACTTC
15 - - TRBJ1-1 TRBV20-1 CSAGRGPLSNTEASF TGCAGTGCTGGCCGGGGACCTTTATCAAACACTGAAGCTTCCTTT
14 TRBD2 - TRBJ2-3 TRBV6-2/TRBV6-3 CASRLAGTTDTQYF TGTGCCAGCCGACTAGCGGGGACCACAGATACGCAGTATTTT
12 - - TRBJ1-4 TRBV30 CAWSLTEEKLFF TGTGCCTGGAGTTTGACAGAAGAAAAACTGTTTTTT
14 - - TRBJ2-7 TRBV3-1 CASSHHLRGYEQYF TGTGCCAGCAGCCATCACCTTCGGGGCTACGAGCAGTACTTC
14 TRBD1 - TRBJ2-1 TRBV20-1 CSAWYRGRVREQFF TGCAGTGCCTGGTACAGGGGACGGGTAAGGGAGCAGTTCTTC
14 TRBD1 once TRBJ1-2 TRBV12-3/TRBV12-4 CASSSVRDSYGYTF TGTGCCAGCAGTTCCGTCCGGGACAGCTATGGCTACACCTTC
14 TRBD2 - TRBJ2-7 TRBV5-1 CASSLAAGINEQYF TGCGCCAGCAGCTTAGCAGCGGGGATCAACGAGCAGTACTTC
15 - once TRBJ2-3 TRBV3-1 CASSQDGGYTDTQYF TGTGCCAGCAGCCAAGATGGGGGGTACACAGATACGCAGTATTTT
15 - - TRBJ2-3 TRBV29-1 CSVVARLHLTDTQYF TGCAGCGTTGTGGCCAGGCTACATCTCACAGATACGCAGTATTTT
17 - - TRBJ2-1 TRBV30 CAWSDPLGGASYNEQFF TGTGCCTGGAGTGATCCTTTAGGGGGGGCCTCCTACAATGAGCAGTTCTTC
14 - - TRBJ2-5 TRBV7-7 CASSLDGSQETQYF TGTGCTAGCAGCTTAGATGGCAGCCAAGAGACCCAGTACTTC
15 TRBD1 - TRBJ1-1 TRBV25-1 CASSDLGTGVTEAFF TGTGCCAGCAGTGACCTTGGGACAGGGGTTACTGAAGCTTTCTTT
13 - - TRBJ2-7 TRBV16 CASTPRLAYEQYF TGTGCCAGCACCCCAAGGCTGGCCTACGAGCAGTACTTC
20 - - TRBJ1-6 TRBV5-1 CASSLRVRGSPSSYNSPLHF TGCGCCAGCAGCTTACGCGTCCGGGGGTCCCCAAGCTCCTATAATTCACCCCTCCACTTT
14 - - TRBJ2-5 TRBV5-1 CASSLGTSRETQYF TGCGCCAGCAGCTTGGGGACATCTCGGGAGACCCAGTACTTC
17 TRBD2 - TRBJ2-1 TRBV9 CASSVDPSGASYNEQFF TGTGCCAGCAGCGTAGATCCTAGCGGGGCCTCCTACAATGAGCAGTTCTTC
12 - - TRBJ1-2 TRBV20-1 CSAREGIYGYTF TGCAGTGCTAGGGAGGGTATCTATGGCTACACCTTC
13 TRBD2 - TRBJ2-7 TRBV29-1 CSVTGRGVYEQYF TGCAGCGTAACGGGACGGGGGGTCTACGAGCAGTACTTC
15 TRBD1 - TRBJ1-1 TRBV5-1 CASRPRGAVNTEAFF TGCGCCAGCAGACCCAGGGGGGCGGTGAACACTGAAGCTTTCTTT
12 TRBD1 - TRBJ2-5 TRBV29-1 CSADRDGETQYF TGCAGCGCCGACAGGGACGGAGAGACCCAGTACTTC
14 - - TRBJ1-2 TRBV7-6 CASSLKGKNQGYTF TGTGCCAGCAGCTTAAAAGGGAAAAATCAGGGCTACACCTTC